These T cell receptor beta chains were read from a single sample in a study of shared clonotypes between healthy human individuals. TCRdb's copy holds only in-frame clones and misses some; the assay was immunoSEQ multiplex PCR. This sample has over a million clones, with about 80% found just once. The material sequenced was memory CD4+ T cells from PBMCs. Receptors originate from a young man in good health. Some clones in this sample may be carry-over from other donors' samples. The CDR3 runs from the conserved cysteine through the conserved F or W. Fields, in order: D gene, J gene, clone size, V gene, CDR3 protein, CDR3 DNA. The D gene is left open where the match is weak. Expanded clones are given a class, and other clones once, few, many or no size at all.

>TRBD1|TRBJ2-7|.|TRBV5-1
CASSYVPGQGSGHYEQYF
TGCGCCAGCAGCTACGTCCCGGGACAGGGTTCGGGCCACTACGAGCAGTACTTC
>TRBD2|TRBJ2-7|.|TRBV27
CASSLHFLAGSRYEQYF
TGTGCCAGCAGTTTACACTTTCTAGCGGGGTCCCGCTACGAGCAGTACTTC
>.|TRBJ1-1|.|TRBV30
CAWSLLVLAGRVVGNTEAFF
TGTGCCTGGAGTCTACTCGTTCTTGCGGGGCGCGTGGTGGGGAACACTGAAGCTTTCTTT
>TRBD2|TRBJ2-1|.|TRBV29-1
CSVRGTRLNEQFF
TGCAGCGTGAGGGGGACTAGGCTCAATGAGCAGTTCTTC
>TRBD2|TRBJ2-1|few|TRBV28
CASSSSGRGDDEQFF
TGTGCCAGCAGTTCGAGCGGGAGAGGTGATGATGAGCAGTTCTTC
>TRBD1|TRBJ2-5|.|TRBV5-1
CASSLETGGSETQYF
TGCGCCAGCAGCTTGGAGACAGGGGGATCGGAGACCCAGTACTTC
>TRBD1|TRBJ2-7|once|TRBV5-1
CASSGTGLSEQYF
TGCGCCAGCAGCGGGACAGGGCTCAGCGAGCAGTACTTC
>.|TRBJ1-5|once|TRBV10-3
CAISESFPQGEQPQHF
TGTGCCATCAGTGAGTCGTTCCCGCAGGGCGAACAGCCCCAGCATTTT
>.|TRBJ1-4|.|TRBV28
CASSLGFNEKLFF
TGTGCCAGCAGTTTGGGTTTTAATGAAAAACTGTTTTTT
>TRBD2|TRBJ2-7|.|TRBV7-9
CATSTRTSGRVEQYF
TGTGCCACTTCTACTAGGACTAGCGGGAGGGTCGAGCAGTACTTC
>.|TRBJ2-1|.|TRBV19
CASMTQGRTEQFF
TGTGCCAGTATGACTCAAGGACGGACCGAGCAGTTCTTC
>TRBD2|TRBJ2-1|few|TRBV7-8
CASSLQSTSGGYNEQFF
TGTGCCAGCAGCTTACAATCTACTAGCGGGGGCTACAATGAGCAGTTCTTC
>TRBD2|TRBJ2-5|.|TRBV27
CASSPGTSGTHVVEETQYF
TGTGCCAGCAGTCCCGGGACTAGCGGAACCCATGTAGTGGAGGAGACCCAGTACTTC
>.|TRBJ2-7|.|TRBV2
CASSVYSGMGNEQYF
TGTGCCAGCAGTGTGTACAGTGGGATGGGTAACGAGCAGTACTTC
>TRBD1|TRBJ1-1|few|TRBV5-1
CASSGEQGITEAFF
TGCGCCAGCAGCGGGGAACAGGGGATCACTGAAGCTTTCTTT
>.|TRBJ1-3|.|TRBV6-5
CASQAFSGNTIYF
TGTGCCAGCCAGGCTTTCTCTGGAAACACCATATATTTT
>TRBD1|TRBJ1-6|few|TRBV6-5
CASSYSGQNSPLHF
TGTGCCAGCAGTTACTCGGGACAGAATTCACCCCTCCACTTT
>.|TRBJ1-3|.|TRBV28
CASTNRLGGASGNTIYF
TGTGCCAGCACTAACCGATTAGGGGGGGCCTCTGGAAACACCATATATTTT
>.|TRBJ1-2|.|TRBV19
CASSSGGKVYGYTF
TGTGCCAGTAGTTCGGGGGGCAAGGTTTATGGCTACACCTTC
>TRBD2|TRBJ2-1|.|TRBV27
CASSKSSGSTYNEQFF
TGTGCCAGCAGTAAATCTAGCGGGAGTACCTACAATGAGCAGTTCTTC
>TRBD1|TRBJ2-7|.|TRBV15
CATSRGKDRAYEQYF
TGTGCCACCAGCAGAGGAAAAGACAGGGCCTACGAGCAGTACTTC
>TRBD2|TRBJ2-1|.|TRBV28
CASSSHASGGYNEQFF
TGTGCCAGCAGTTCGCATGCTAGCGGGGGATACAATGAGCAGTTCTTC
>.|TRBJ2-1|.|TRBV13
CASTRIPDEQFF
TGTGCCAGCACCCGAATTCCCGATGAGCAGTTCTTC